This TCR beta chain came from a study of cytomegalovirus exposure and HLA in healthy donors. Findings and caveats of the study: CMV serostatus stood as the only immune exposure information on hand.

The PCR used 60 Vbeta and 13 Jbeta primers. TCRdb keeps only in-frame clones here, not all; method: immunoSEQ multiplex PCR. The sample consists of 110,000 or so clones, around 68% of them appearing once. The V gene lost 2 bases and the J gene lost 0 bases, with 13 bases spanning the gap. This CDR3 spans 16 amino acids. CDR1 and CDR2 (germline): SGHVS, FNYEAQ. Turning to this clone: Its matching antigen is unknown.

The chain is built from TRBV7-6 and TRBJ1-1; possible D gene TRBD1, 6 bases. The sample was PBMCs. The sequence was collected from a woman aged 45 to 65 in good health and CMV-seropositive. The CDR3 nucleotides read TGTGCCAGCAGCTTAATGTCAGGGACAATGAACACTGAAGCTTTCTTT. It encodes CASSLMSGTMNTEAFF.